This record covers a single T cell receptor (beta chain). This sample was included in a study of blood T cell repertoires in COVID-19. Study-wide background: The analysed material was cDNA or gDNA that came from T cells, B-cell-depleted T cells, or PBMCs.

With 3 bases clipped from V and 8 bases from J, the junction kept 3 bases outside the gene matches. This CDR3 is built from 14 residues. Germline CDR1 SGHTA, CDR2 FQGNSA. Authors' processing steps: Reference gene primer amplification gave estimated nucleated cell counts. The assay was immunoSEQ multiplex PCR, and TCRdb's table has in-frame clones only and misses some. V, J and clone size reflect that table, while D and trimming were determined from the DNA. Seen here are 95,000 to 120,000 clones, roughly 80% observed once, and the top ten hold about 7.3%. This sequence originates from a woman in her thirties or forties with acute or convalescent COVID-19. Material: peripheral blood. The chain uses TRBV7-2 and TRBJ2-1; 11 nucleotides match TRBD2. CDR3 sequence: CASSFSGGAYEQFF. The DNA for the CDR3 is TGTGCCAGCAGCTTTAGCGGGGGGGCCTATGAGCAGTTCTTC.